The T cell receptor beta chain described here comes from a study of shared clonotypes between healthy human individuals. A remark on this clone: What it recognizes is unknown.

An even split of each subset's genomic DNA across several immunoSEQ plates was performed. Sequencing used immunoSEQ multiplex PCR; TCRdb keeps in-frame clones, though not all of them. This sample has some 1 million clones, with around 76% found just once. Study-wide points: Estimated clonotype richness was generally higher in naive than memory subsets. The genetic and exposure-history diversity represented was limited by few donors.

The sequenced material came from memory CD4+ T cells sorted from blood. Subset of the sample: CD45RA-negative fraction. This sequence was found in a man younger than 35 in good health.

CDR3 in amino acids: CASGGQGRHEQYF. CDR3 DNA sequence: TGTGCCAGCGGGGGACAGGGTCGGCACGAGCAGTACTTC. The chain is built from TRBV2 and TRBJ2-7; 9 bases line up with TRBD1. CDR1 and CDR2 (germline): SNHLY, FYNNEI. J lost 5 bases, V lost 8 bases, and 7 bases had no gene match. This CDR3 comprises 13 residues.